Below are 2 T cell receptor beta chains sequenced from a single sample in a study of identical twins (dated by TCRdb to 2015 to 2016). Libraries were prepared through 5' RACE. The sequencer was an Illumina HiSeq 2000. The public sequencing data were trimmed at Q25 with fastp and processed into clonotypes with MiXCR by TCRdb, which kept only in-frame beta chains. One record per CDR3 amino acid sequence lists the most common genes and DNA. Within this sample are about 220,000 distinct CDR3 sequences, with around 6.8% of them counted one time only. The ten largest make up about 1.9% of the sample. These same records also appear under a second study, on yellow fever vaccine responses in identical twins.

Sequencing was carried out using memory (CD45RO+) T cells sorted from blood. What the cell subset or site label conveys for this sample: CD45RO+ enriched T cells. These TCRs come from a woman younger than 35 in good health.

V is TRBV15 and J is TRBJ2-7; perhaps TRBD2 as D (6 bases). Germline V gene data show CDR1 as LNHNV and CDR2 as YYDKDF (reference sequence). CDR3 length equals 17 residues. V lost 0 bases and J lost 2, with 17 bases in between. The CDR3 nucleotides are TGTGCCACCAGCAGAGATAGCCAGGGACTCGTTACCTACGAGCAGTACTTC. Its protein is CATSRDSQGLVTYEQYF.

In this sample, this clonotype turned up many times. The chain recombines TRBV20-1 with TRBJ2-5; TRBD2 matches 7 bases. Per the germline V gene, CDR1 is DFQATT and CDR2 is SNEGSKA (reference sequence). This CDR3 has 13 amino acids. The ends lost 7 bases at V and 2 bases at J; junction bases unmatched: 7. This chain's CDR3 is CSVRAGFQETQYF. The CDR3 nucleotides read TGCAGTGTCCGAGCGGGGTTTCAAGAGACCCAGTACTTC.